Each of the 19 T cell receptor beta chains below was sequenced from the same sample in a study of monozygotic twins with inflammatory bowel disease. TCRdb reprocessed the 5' RACE reads; each CDR3 protein has one entry and no DNA is given. The table lists about 440,000 distinct CDR3 sequences, with roughly 2.3% in the top ten. Sequenced input: blood. These receptors originate from a human donor with ulcerative colitis or Crohn's disease, or a healthy co-twin of an affected twin (not recorded which).

The J gene is TRBJ2-3, the V gene TRBV5-1; TCRdb calls TRBD2, which cannot be checked without DNA. The CDR3 is made up of 14 amino acids. CDR1 is SGHRS, CDR2 YFSETQ, per germline. The CDR3 sequence: CASNPEGLTDTQYF.

V gene TRBV6-1 combines with J gene TRBJ2-2; TCRdb's assignment of TRBD2 cannot be checked, as there is no DNA. The CDR3 has 16 amino acids. The germline gives CDR1 MNHNS, CDR2 SASEGT. Here the CDR3 reads CASSLTSGGAPGELFF.

The rearrangement links TRBV6-1 to TRBJ2-3; TCRdb's D call, TRBD2, is unchecked because there is no DNA. The CDR3 covers 15 residues. The germline V gene encodes CDR1 MNHNS and CDR2 SASEGT. The CDR3 reads CASRRSGSGTDTQYF.

CDR3: CAWSHDRDGGEKLFF. This rearrangement joins TRBV30 to TRBJ1-4; lacking DNA, the TRBD1 call made by TCRdb goes unchecked. Germline CDR1 is GTSNPN and CDR2 is SVGIG (reference sequence). The CDR3 length is 15 residues.

The J gene is TRBJ2-3, the V gene TRBV7-2; TCRdb's D call of TRBD2 is untestable without DNA. Germline V gene data show CDR1 as SGHTA and CDR2 as FQGNSA. The CDR3 length is 16 residues. This chain's CDR3 is CASTPNGLAVPDTQYF.

The chain couples TRBV10-3 to TRBJ1-1. CDR1 is ENHRY and CDR2 is SYGVKD in the germline V gene. The CDR3 consists of 14 residues. The CDR3 region is CAISDMGKYTEAFF.

The chain is built from TRBV15 and TRBJ1-5. Germline V gene lookup returns CDR1 LNHNV and CDR2 YYDKDF (reference sequence). The CDR3 is made up of 14 amino acids. The CDR3 here is CATSRDSANQPQHF.

This chain uses TRBV6-5 with TRBJ2-6. Germline CDR1 and CDR2: MNHEY and SVGAGI. The CDR3 totals 16 residues. The CDR3 reads CASSYFRASGANVLTF.

The chain uses TRBV4-2 and TRBJ2-1; the TRBD2 assignment by TCRdb is unverifiable without DNA. The CDR3 runs to 16 residues. CDR1 LGHNA and CDR2 YNFKEQ come from the germline V gene. The CDR3 sequence: CASSQGGGGAHNEQFF.

V is TRBV7-9 and J is TRBJ2-1. The CDR3 sequence is 14 residues long. Germline lookup yields CDR1 SEHNR and CDR2 FQNEAQ (reference sequence). The CDR3 reads CASSSQREYREQFF.

The J gene is TRBJ2-2, the V gene TRBV6-2 or TRBV6-3. This CDR3 is 14 amino acids long. CDR1 and CDR2 from the germline V gene are MNHEY and SVGEGT. The CDR3 sequence is CASSDSLNTGELFF.

V usage is TRBV7-2 and J usage is TRBJ2-7. This CDR3 comprises 12 residues. Germline V lookup: CDR1 SGHTA, CDR2 FQGNSA. CDR3 residues: CASSLSSYEQYF.

This chain uses TRBV11-2 with TRBJ2-3; no DNA is available, so the TRBD2 call from TCRdb remains unchecked. The CDR3 is made up of 21 amino acids. CDR1 is SGHAT, CDR2 FQNNGV, per germline. CDR3 protein: CASSTRVFWGGGTPSTDTQYF. Full variable domain (remainder filled in from reference TRBV11-2 and TRBJ2-3): EAGVAQSPRYKIIEKRQSVAFWCNPISGHATLYWYQQILGQGPKLLIQFQNNGVVDDSQLPKDRFSAERLKGVDSTLKIQPAKLEDSAVYLCASSTRVFWGGGTPSTDTQYFGPGTRLTVL.

This chain joins TRBV6-1 and TRBJ2-1; TCRdb gives TRBD2 as the D gene, but with no DNA this cannot be confirmed. The CDR3 consists of 16 residues. CDR1 and CDR2 (germline): MNHNS, SASEGT. CDR3 sequence reads: CASSAAGTSNYNEQFF.

The chain uses TRBV20-1 and TRBJ1-1. The V gene's germline CDR1 is DFQATT and CDR2 SNEGSKA (reference sequence). CDR3 length: 11 amino acids. CDR3 sequence: CSLLGNTEAFF.

V and J are TRBV20-1 and TRBJ2-7; TCRdb proposes TRBD1, but this gene call is untestable without DNA. CDR1 and CDR2 (germline): DFQATT, SNEGSKA (reference sequence). CDR3 size: 13 residues. The CDR3 protein is CSATDGGSYEQYF.

V gene TRBV20-1 combines with J gene TRBJ2-7; the TCRdb D gene call, TRBD1, has no DNA to confirm it. CDR3 size: 13 residues. Germline-derived CDR1 and CDR2 are DFQATT and SNEGSKA (reference sequence). CDR3 sequence: CSARGGEAYEQYF.

This chain joins TRBV7-9 and TRBJ1-2; TCRdb's D call of TRBD1 is untestable without DNA. The CDR3 is 13 amino acids. Germline V gene lookup returns CDR1 SEHNR and CDR2 FQNEAQ (reference sequence). CDR3: CASSPGTGYGYTF. Drawing the rest from reference TRBV7-9 and TRBJ1-2, the complete variable domain is DTGVSQNPRHKITKRGQNVTFRCDPISEHNRLYWYRQTLGQGPEFLTYFQNEAQLEKSRLLSDRFSAERPKGSFSTLEIQRTEQGDSAMYLCASSPGTGYGYTFGSGTRLTVV.

The chain couples TRBV20-1 to TRBJ1-2; without DNA, the TCRdb call of TRBD1 cannot be checked. Germline lookup yields CDR1 DFQATT and CDR2 SNEGSKA (reference sequence). The CDR3 loop spans 14 amino acids. The CDR3 spells CSAKTQGDERGYTF.